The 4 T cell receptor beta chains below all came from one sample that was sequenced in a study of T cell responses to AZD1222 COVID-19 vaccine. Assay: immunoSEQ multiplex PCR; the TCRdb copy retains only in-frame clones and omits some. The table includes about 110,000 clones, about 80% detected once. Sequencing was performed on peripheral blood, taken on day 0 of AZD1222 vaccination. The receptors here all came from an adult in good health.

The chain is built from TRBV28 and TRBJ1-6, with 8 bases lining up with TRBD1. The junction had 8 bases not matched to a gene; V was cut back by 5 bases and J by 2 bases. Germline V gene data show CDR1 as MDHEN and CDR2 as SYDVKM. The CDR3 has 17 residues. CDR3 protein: CASSGQGANAYNSPLHF. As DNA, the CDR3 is TGTGCCAGCAGTGGTCAGGGGGCAAATGCCTATAATTCACCCCTCCACTTT.

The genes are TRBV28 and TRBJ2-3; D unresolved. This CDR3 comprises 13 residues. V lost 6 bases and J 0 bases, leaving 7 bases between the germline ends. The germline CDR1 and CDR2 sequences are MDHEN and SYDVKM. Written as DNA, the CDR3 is TGTGCCAGCAGGGTTACTAGCACAGATACGCAGTATTTT. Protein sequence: CASRVTSTDTQYF.

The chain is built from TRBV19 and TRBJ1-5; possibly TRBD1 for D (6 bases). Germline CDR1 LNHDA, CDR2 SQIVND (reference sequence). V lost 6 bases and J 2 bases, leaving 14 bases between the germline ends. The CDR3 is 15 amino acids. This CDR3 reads CASRTGFGGNQPQHF. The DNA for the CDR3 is TGTGCCAGTAGGACAGGATTTGGGGGCAATCAGCCCCAGCATTTT. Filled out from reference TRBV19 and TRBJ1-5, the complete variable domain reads DGGITQSPKYLFRKEGQNVTLSCEQNLNHDAMYWYRQDPGQGLRLIYYSQIVNDFQKGDIAEGYSVSREKKESFPLTVTSAQKNPTAFYLCASRTGFGGNQPQHFGDGTRLSIL.

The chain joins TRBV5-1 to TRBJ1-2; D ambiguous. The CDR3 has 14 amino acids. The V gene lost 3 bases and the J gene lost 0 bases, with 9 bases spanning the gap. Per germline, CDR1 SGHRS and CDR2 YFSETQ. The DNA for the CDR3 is TGCGCCAGCAGCTCCACGACGGCTAACTATGGCTACACCTTC. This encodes CASSSTTANYGYTF. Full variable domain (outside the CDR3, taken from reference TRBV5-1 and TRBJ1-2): KAGVTQTPRYLIKTRGQQVTLSCSPISGHRSVSWYQQTPGQGLQFLFEYFSETQRNKGNFPGRFSGRQFSNSRSEMNVSTLELGDSALYLCASSSTTANYGYTFGSGTRLTVV.